The next 10 T cell receptor beta chains were all read from a single sample in a study of response to subunit inactivated influenza vaccine (dated by TCRdb to between 2017 and 2018). This specimen's time point label, interpreted: 45 to 55 days after influenza vaccine administration. Receptor libraries were prepared by RT-PCR. TCRdb names Illumina HiSeq 2500 as the instrument used. TCRdb reprocessed the public reads (quality trimming at Q25 with fastp, clone calling with MiXCR) and kept in-frame beta chains. CDR3 protein duplicates are merged, each entry listing the most common genes and DNA. In this sample the table shows about 480,000 distinct CDR3 sequences, 10% to 15% of which occur a single time. Approximately 14% of the sample belongs to the ten largest clones. The source was PBMCs from blood, collected 40 to 50 days after vaccination. These receptors came from a man aged 50 to 59 who received an inactivated influenza vaccine. Donor details come from another sample of the same person, matched by shared clones.

This clonotype was recorded a few times. DNA for the CDR3: TGCGCCAGCAGCGAGAATGTTGACGGGGAGCTGTTTTTT. The encoded protein is CASSENVDGELFF. The chain joins TRBV5-1 to TRBJ2-2, with D unresolved. This CDR3 has 13 amino acids. V was trimmed by 4 bases and J by 7 bases, leaving 11 bases between them. Germline V gene lookup returns CDR1 SGHRS and CDR2 YFSETQ.

The chain employs TRBV4-1 and TRBJ2-1, with 9 bases lining up with TRBD1. V shed 4 bases and J 9 bases; nucleotides not matched to a gene: 10. This CDR3 region has 15 residues. Germline lookup yields CDR1 MGHRA and CDR2 YSYEKL. The CDR3: CASSRDRVIEGEQFF. The CDR3 region has the DNA TGCGCCAGCAGCCGGGACAGGGTGATCGAAGGTGAGCAGTTCTTC.

This clonotype was counted only a few times. The genes are TRBV12-3 or TRBV12-4 and TRBJ1-5; D ambiguous. Trimming shortened V by 6 bases and J by 4 bases, and 10 bases separated the two germline ends. This CDR3 comprises 13 residues. CDR3: CASSHGRNQPQHF. The CDR3 coding sequence is TGTGCCAGCAGCCATGGACGGAATCAGCCCCAGCATTTT.

The chain employs TRBV2 and TRBJ2-1, with TRBD2 identical over 14 bases. This CDR3 region has 16 residues. Germline assignment: CDR1 SNHLY and CDR2 FYNNEI. The V gene end was trimmed by 7 bases and the J gene end by 8 bases; junction bases not matched to a gene: 10. In DNA form, the CDR3 reads TGTGCCAGCACAAACCTACCGGGACTAGCGGGAGATGAGCAGTTCTTC. It specifies CASTNLPGLAGDEQFF.

This clonotype was seen at least ten times. The chain recombines TRBV25-1 with TRBJ1-1; tentatively, D is TRBD1 (6 bases). The germline V and J ends were trimmed by 4 bases and 3 bases, with 15 bases remaining between them. CDR3 size: 15 residues. The germline gives CDR1 MGHDK, CDR2 SYGVNS. The CDR3 DNA reads TGTGCCAGCAGTGCTACAGGGAGTTGGGACACTGAAGCTTTCTTT. Amino acids: CASSATGSWDTEAFF.

This clonotype has a handful of counts. The chain carries TRBV7-2 and TRBJ2-1; tentatively, D is TRBD1 or TRBD2 (5 bases each). From germline, CDR1 is SGHTA and CDR2 FQGNSA. Trimming pared 4 bases from V and 5 bases from J, leaving 9 bases between. The CDR3 runs to 13 residues. CDR3 loop: CASSSRDDNEQFF. Written as DNA, the CDR3 is TGTGCCAGCAGCTCCCGGGACGACAATGAGCAGTTCTTC.

This chain connects TRBV5-1 to TRBJ2-1; 9 nucleotides align to TRBD1. CDR1 and CDR2 from the germline V gene are SGHRS and YFSETQ. Trimming took 0 bases from V and 6 from J; bases not matched to a gene: 7. This CDR3 region has 16 residues. The CDR3 region has the DNA TGCGCCAGCAGCTTGGATCAGGGACAGGGCCGCAATGAGCAGTTCTTC. Translation: CASSLDQGQGRNEQFF.

This clonotype was recorded at least ten times. The rearrangement joins TRBV20-1 to TRBJ1-1; D is possibly TRBD1 (5 bases). The CDR3 length is 13 residues. Per the germline V gene, CDR1 is DFQATT and CDR2 is SNEGSKA (reference sequence). Trimming left V 4 bases short and J 1 base short, with 10 bases between. DNA of the CDR3: TGCAGTGCTACCCGGGGGGGGAACACTGAAGCTTTCTTT. Protein: CSATRGGNTEAFF.

The rearrangement links TRBV7-2 to TRBJ2-1; D is undetermined. V was trimmed by 2 bases and J by 5 bases, leaving 10 bases between them. The CDR3 covers 14 residues. Per the germline V gene, CDR1 is SGHTA and CDR2 is FQGNSA. CDR3 sequence reads: CASSLNWFNNEQFF. The CDR3 DNA is TGTGCCAGCAGCTTAAATTGGTTTAACAATGAGCAGTTCTTC.

A remark on this clonotype: A junction boundary mismatches the germline segment, possibly from a read error. The chain combines TRBV2 with TRBJ2-1; maybe TRBD2 (6 bases). The CDR3 totals 16 residues. CDR1 is SNHLY and CDR2 is FYNNEI in the germline V gene. The CDR3 region is CASSVRGVKGYKEQFF. Written as DNA, the CDR3 is TGTGCCAGCAGCGTACGCGGGGTGAAGGGATACAAGGAGCAGTTCTTC.